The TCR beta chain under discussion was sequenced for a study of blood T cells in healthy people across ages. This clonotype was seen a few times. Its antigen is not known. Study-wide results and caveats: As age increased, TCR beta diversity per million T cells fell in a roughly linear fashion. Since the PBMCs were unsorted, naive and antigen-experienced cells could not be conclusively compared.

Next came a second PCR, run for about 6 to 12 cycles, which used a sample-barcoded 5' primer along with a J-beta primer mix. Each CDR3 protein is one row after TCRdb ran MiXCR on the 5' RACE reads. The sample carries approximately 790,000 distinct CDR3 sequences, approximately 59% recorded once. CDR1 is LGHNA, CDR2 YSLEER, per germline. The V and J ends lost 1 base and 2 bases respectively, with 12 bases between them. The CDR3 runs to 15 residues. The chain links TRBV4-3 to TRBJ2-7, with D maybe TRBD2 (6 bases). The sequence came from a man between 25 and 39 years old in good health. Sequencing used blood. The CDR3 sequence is CASSQGRGPTYEQYF. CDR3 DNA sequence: TGCGCCAGCAGCCAAGGGAGGGGCCCGACCTACGAGCAGTACTTC.